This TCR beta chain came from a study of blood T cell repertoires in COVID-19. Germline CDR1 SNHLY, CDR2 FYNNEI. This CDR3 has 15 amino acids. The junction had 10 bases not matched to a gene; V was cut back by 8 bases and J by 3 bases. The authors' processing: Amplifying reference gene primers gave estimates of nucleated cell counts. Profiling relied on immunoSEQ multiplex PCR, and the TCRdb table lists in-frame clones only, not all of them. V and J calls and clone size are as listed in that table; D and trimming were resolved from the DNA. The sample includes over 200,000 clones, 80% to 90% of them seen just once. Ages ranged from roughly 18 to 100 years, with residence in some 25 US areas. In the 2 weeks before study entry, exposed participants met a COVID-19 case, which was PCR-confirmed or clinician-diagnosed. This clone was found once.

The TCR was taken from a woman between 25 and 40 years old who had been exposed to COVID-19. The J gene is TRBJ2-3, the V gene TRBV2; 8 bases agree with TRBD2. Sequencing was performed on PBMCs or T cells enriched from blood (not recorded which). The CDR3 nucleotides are TGTGCCAGCTCCCGGGGGGGGATAGGGACAGATACGCAGTATTTT. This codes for CASSRGGIGTDTQYF.